The 27 T cell receptor beta chains below all came from one sample that was sequenced in a study of blood T cell repertoires in COVID-19. The assay was immunoSEQ multiplex PCR, and TCRdb's table has in-frame clones only and misses some. This table has approximately 100,000 clones, over 75% appearing once. Sequencing was performed on peripheral blood. These receptors were taken from a woman aged 55 to 70 with acute or convalescent COVID-19.

The rearrangement uses TRBV4-1 and TRBJ1-1; D might be TRBD1 (5 bases). The CDR3 has 14 residues. With 3 bases removed from V and 3 bases from J, the gap between germline ends came to 11 bases. CDR1 and CDR2 from the germline V gene are MGHRA and YSYEKL. CDR3 coding DNA: TGCGCCAGCAGCCACTGGGGGGGGGACACTGAAGCTTTCTTT. It translates to CASSHWGGDTEAFF.

The rearrangement links TRBV5-1 to TRBJ2-5; D possibly corresponds to TRBD1 (6 bases). CDR1 is SGHRS, CDR2 YFSETQ, per germline. CDR3 length equals 15 residues. V was shortened by 0 bases and J by 5 bases, with 14 bases between the two germline ends. The CDR3 coding sequence is TGCGCCAGCAGCTTGGAAGGTGGGGGCCTGGAGACCCAGTACTTC. Translating gives CASSLEGGGLETQYF.

This chain connects TRBV12-3 or TRBV12-4 to TRBJ1-5; 8 bases fit TRBD1. V lost 6 bases to trimming and J lost 7 bases; unmatched junction nucleotides: 5. The CDR3 totals 13 residues. The CDR3 DNA reads as TGTGCCAGCAGCCAGGGGGCCGGACAGCCCCAGCATTTT. Translation gives CASSQGAGQPQHF.

The V and J genes are TRBV19 and TRBJ1-4, with a tentative D call TRBD1 (6 bases). From germline, CDR1 is LNHDA and CDR2 SQIVND (reference sequence). The CDR3 extends over 14 amino acids. V was cut by 4 bases and J by 4 bases, with 10 bases left in between. CDR3 loop: CASSRAGVNEKLFF. CDR3 nucleotide sequence: TGTGCCAGTAGTAGAGCAGGGGTTAATGAAAAACTGTTTTTT.

The chain carries TRBV5-4 and TRBJ2-3; 9 nucleotides match TRBD2. V shed 2 bases, J shed 3 bases, and the junction held 4 bases outside the gene matches. This CDR3 region has 15 residues. Germline V lookup: CDR1 SGHNT, CDR2 YYREEE (reference sequence). CDR3 loop: CASSLGGLATDTQYF. The CDR3 DNA reads TGTGCCAGCAGCTTAGGAGGACTAGCGACAGATACGCAGTATTTT.

The chain combines TRBV11-1 with TRBJ1-2; D call uncertain. Germline values: CDR1 SGHAT, CDR2 FQDESV (reference sequence). The length of the CDR3 is 14 residues. The V gene lost 5 bases and the J gene lost 0 bases, with 10 bases spanning the gap. In DNA form, the CDR3 reads TGTGCCAGCAGCCTTAACGCAGCTAACTATGGCTACACCTTC. Protein: CASSLNAANYGYTF.

This clone was found a few times. The chain carries TRBV7-9 and TRBJ1-4, with TRBD1 matching over 9 bases. The junction had 10 bases not matched to a gene; V was cut back by 5 bases and J by 6 bases. Looked up from germline, CDR1 is SEHNR and CDR2 is FQNEAQ (reference sequence). CDR3 length: 16 amino acids. CDR3 region: CASSPSGTGPHEKLFF. DNA of the CDR3: TGTGCCAGCAGCCCTTCCGGGACAGGGCCCCATGAAAAACTGTTTTTT.

This chain uses TRBV7-9 with TRBJ2-1, with D maybe TRBD1 (5 bases). V shed 5 bases and J shed 6 bases, with 14 bases lying between them. The germline V gene encodes CDR1 SEHNR and CDR2 FQNEAQ (reference sequence). CDR3 length equals 14 residues. CDR3 DNA: TGTGCCAGCAGCCTCGGACAATCAGCCAATGAGCAGTTCTTC. Protein: CASSLGQSANEQFF.

This rearrangement joins TRBV6-5 to TRBJ2-7; TRBD2 matches at 7 bases. Germline V gives CDR1 MNHEY, CDR2 SVGAGI. Trimming removed 0 bases from V and 0 bases from J; junction bases left unmatched: 5. The CDR3 runs to 16 residues. The CDR3 here is CASSYSFGEGSYEQYF. In DNA, the CDR3 is TGTGCCAGCAGTTACTCCTTCGGGGAGGGCTCCTACGAGCAGTACTTC.

This clone has just a few counts. The chain employs TRBV30 and TRBJ1-2; 8 nucleotides align to TRBD1. This CDR3 comprises 14 residues. J gave up 8 bases and V 2 bases, and 10 bases lay outside the gene matches. CDR1 is GTSNPN and CDR2 is SVGIG in the germline V gene (reference sequence). The CDR3 DNA is TGTGCCTGGAGTTTCCGACAGGGGATTGGCGGCTACACCTTC. Translating it yields CAWSFRQGIGGYTF.

This rearrangement joins TRBV5-1 to TRBJ2-7; weak D call: TRBD1 (6 bases). The CDR3 length is 14 residues. The germline V and J ends were trimmed by 3 bases and 0 bases, with 10 bases remaining between them. Germline V gene lookup returns CDR1 SGHRS and CDR2 YFSETQ. The CDR3 nucleotides are TGCGCCAGCAGCTCGGACAGCCACTCCTACGAGCAGTACTTC. Its protein product is CASSSDSHSYEQYF.

The chain carries TRBV18 and TRBJ2-5; D not resolved. The germline V gene has CDR1 KGHSH and CDR2 LQKENI. V lost 3 bases to trimming and J lost 5 bases, with 10 bases between them. This CDR3 spans 13 amino acids. CDR3 coding DNA: TGTGCCAGCTCACCCCTTCCTCGGGAGACCCAGTACTTC. Its translation is CASSPLPRETQYF.

The chain combines TRBV6-5 with TRBJ2-1, with D perhaps matching TRBD2 (6 bases). The germline V gene encodes CDR1 MNHEY and CDR2 SVGAGI. This CDR3 spans 16 amino acids. The ends were cut back, 4 bases at V and 0 bases at J, with 13 bases in the middle. DNA of the CDR3: TGTGCCAGCAGTTCCATAGCGGTTAGCTCCTACAATGAGCAGTTCTTC. This sequence encodes CASSSIAVSSYNEQFF.

This clone was seen only a few times. V is TRBV4-2 and J is TRBJ1-2, with D tentatively TRBD1 (5 bases). The CDR3 is made up of 14 amino acids. Trimming removed 2 bases at V and 7 bases at J, with 14 bases between. The germline V gene has CDR1 LGHNA and CDR2 YNFKEQ. The CDR3 DNA reads as TGTGCCAGCAGCCAATTTGACCGGGGGGGTGGCTACACCTTC. This codes for CASSQFDRGGGYTF.

CDR3 region: CASSSQPGLPVEGQYF. CDR3 in DNA: TGTGCCAGCAGTTCTCAGCCGGGACTACCAGTAGAAGGCCAGTACTTC. The gene calls are TRBV28 and TRBJ2-5, with 7 bases matching TRBD2. V lost 4 bases to trimming and J lost 10 bases; unmatched junction nucleotides: 18. Germline V gene data show CDR1 as MDHEN and CDR2 as SYDVKM. This CDR3 has 16 residues. Combining the CDR3 with reference TRBV28 and TRBJ2-5 gives the whole variable domain DVKVTQSSRYLVKRTGEKVFLECVQDMDHENMFWYRQDPGLGLRLIYFSYDVKMKEKGDIPEGYSVSREKKERFSLILESASTNQTSMYLCASSSQPGLPVEGQYFGPGTRLLVL.

This clone has more than one count but fewer than ten. This chain uses TRBV9 with TRBJ2-5; 13 positions match TRBD2. J was trimmed by 4 bases and V by 0 bases; bases with no gene match: 0. CDR1 and CDR2 from the germline V gene are SGDLS and YYNGEE. This CDR3 region has 15 residues. CDR3 sequence: CASSVGTSGRETQYF. The CDR3 DNA follows: TGTGCCAGCAGCGTAGGGACTAGCGGGAGAGAGACCCAGTACTTC.

The chain has TRBV6-5 and TRBJ2-1; D possibly corresponds to TRBD2 (6 bases). The germline CDR1 and CDR2 sequences are MNHEY and SVGAGI. This CDR3 comprises 13 residues. With 6 bases removed from V and 7 bases from J, the gap between germline ends came to 13 bases. In nucleotides, the CDR3 is TGTGCCAGCAGCCCCGGACTAAGTAATGAGCAGTTCTTC. It specifies CASSPGLSNEQFF.

This chain joins TRBV5-1 and TRBJ2-1; TRBD2 agrees at 10 bases. This CDR3 comprises 15 residues. The V gene end was trimmed by 1 base and the J gene end by 9 bases; junction bases not matched to a gene: 7. Germline V gene data show CDR1 as SGHRS and CDR2 as YFSETQ. The CDR3 region has the DNA TGCGCCAGCAGCTTGACTAGCGGGACCGTCGGTGAGCAGTTCTTC. This codes for CASSLTSGTVGEQFF.

This chain joins TRBV6-1 and TRBJ2-7; 10 nucleotides align to TRBD2. Germline V gene sequence: CDR1 MNHNS, CDR2 SASEGT. This CDR3 is 19 amino acids long. V lost 2 bases and J lost 7; bases outside the gene matches: 20. The CDR3 reads CASSEWAASGSIATGEQYV. The CDR3 DNA reads as TGTGCCAGCAGTGAATGGGCAGCTAGCGGGAGTATCGCCACGGGTGAGCAGTACGTC.

V usage is TRBV27 and J usage is TRBJ2-3, with no clear D. Germline values: CDR1 MNHEY, CDR2 SMNVEV (reference sequence). CDR3 size: 13 residues. The V end was cut by 4 bases, the J end by 2 bases, with 7 bases between. The CDR3 spells CASSSLYTDTQYF. The CDR3 DNA reads as TGTGCCAGCAGTTCCCTCTACACAGATACGCAGTATTTT.

This chain connects TRBV28 to TRBJ1-2; 7 bases match TRBD1. V lost 6 bases, J lost 8 bases, and 9 bases stayed unmatched. Germline V gene lookup returns CDR1 MDHEN and CDR2 SYDVKM. The CDR3 covers 13 residues. In DNA, the CDR3 is TGTGCCAGCAGCACAGGGGTGTCGGGAGGCTACACCTTC. It encodes CASSTGVSGGYTF.

The chain joins TRBV2 to TRBJ2-6, with a weak D call TRBD2 (5 bases). The germline V and J ends were trimmed by 11 bases and 0 bases, with 11 bases remaining between them. Germline CDR1 and CDR2: SNHLY and FYNNEI. The CDR3 is 14 amino acids. Here the CDR3 DNA reads TGTGCCCGCGGGTTAAACTCTGGGGCCAACGTCCTGACTTTC. Translation gives CARGLNSGANVLTF.

This chain uses TRBV6-6 with TRBJ2-1; 8 positions agree with TRBD2. Germline CDR1 MNHNY, CDR2 SVGAGI (reference sequence). The CDR3 is made up of 15 amino acids. After removal of 6 bases from V and 4 bases from J, the junction contained 8 bases not matched to a gene. The CDR3 spells CASSQRELYYNEQFF. In nucleotides, the CDR3 is TGTGCCAGCAGCCAGCGGGAGCTGTATTACAATGAGCAGTTCTTC.

The chain has TRBV2 and TRBJ2-2; 8 bases agree with TRBD2. V dropped 8 bases and J dropped 7; count of bases not matched to a gene: 6. Germline CDR1 and CDR2: SNHLY and FYNNEI. This CDR3 is 13 amino acids long. The CDR3 coding sequence is TGTGCCAGCCGGGGGCGGGAGGTCGGGGAGCTGTTTTTT. Amino acid sequence: CASRGREVGELFF. The whole variable domain, remainder taken from reference TRBV2 and TRBJ2-2, is EPEVTQTPSHQVTQMGQEVILRCVPISNHLYFYWYRQILGQKVEFLVSFYNNEISEKSEIFDDQFSVERPDGSNFTLKIRSTKLEDSAMYFCASRGREVGELFFGEGSRLTVL.

This clone came up once. The V gene is TRBV5-4, the J gene TRBJ2-1; D is perhaps TRBD1 (5 bases). This CDR3 spans 12 amino acids. Trimming cost V 4 bases and J 6 bases, with 8 bases left between them. CDR1 SGHNT and CDR2 YYREEE come from the germline V gene (reference sequence). The CDR3: CASSEQGNEQFF. The CDR3 DNA sequence: TGTGCCAGCAGCGAGCAGGGCAATGAGCAGTTCTTC.

V is TRBV27 and J is TRBJ1-5; 8 nucleotides align to TRBD1. V was pared by 6 bases and J by 1 base, with 8 bases of the junction left unmatched. This CDR3 has 16 amino acids. The germline V gene has CDR1 MNHEY and CDR2 SMNVEV (reference sequence). CDR3: CASSPRDRTSNQPQHF. The CDR3, as DNA: TGTGCCAGCAGCCCCCGGGACAGGACGAGCAATCAGCCCCAGCATTTT.

This clone has just one count. V gene TRBV5-1 combines with J gene TRBJ2-5, with a weak D call TRBD2 (7 bases). V was cut by 2 bases and J by 4 bases, with 12 bases left in between. CDR3 length: 14 residues. Looked up from germline, CDR1 is SGHRS and CDR2 is YFSETQ. CDR3 residues: CASSLGGGPETQYF. For the CDR3, the DNA is TGCGCCAGCAGCTTAGGGGGGGGCCCAGAGACCCAGTACTTC.